This T cell receptor beta chain derives from a study of blood T cell repertoires in COVID-19. Study-level background: COVID-19 samples from acute and convalescent phases originated in the United States, Italy and Spain.

This CDR3 is 16 amino acids long. Germline CDR1 is KGHSH and CDR2 is LQKENI. V gave up 6 bases and J gave up 0 bases, with 18 bases separating them. Data came from immunoSEQ multiplex PCR; TCRdb stores just in-frame clones and leaves some out. The profile shows approximately 200,000 clones, approximately 80% of them singletons. The clonotype was recovered from a woman aged 45-65 years with acute or convalescent COVID-19. Material: peripheral blood. The chain carries TRBV18 and TRBJ2-7, with D perhaps TRBD2 (5 bases). This CDR3 is CASSSSLDSFSYEQYF. The CDR3 coding sequence is TGTGCCAGCTCCTCGTCTCTGGACTCGTTCTCCTACGAGCAGTACTTC.